The clone carrying this T cell receptor beta chain was seen a handful of times. The antigen is undetermined. The CDR3 extends over 15 amino acids. Germline assignment: CDR1 MNHNS and CDR2 SASEGT. With 7 bases removed from V and 1 base from J, the gap between germline ends came to 16 bases. The data derive from a study of shared clonotypes between healthy human individuals. Study-level information: Per donor, three plates held CD4 naive cells, three held CD4 memory, two held CD8 naive and one held CD8 memory. Study-wide findings and caveats: When naive CD4 clonotypes were compared across several donors, 4% to 6.5% were shared.

Using immunoSEQ multiplex PCR, the repertoire was profiled, and TCRdb retains in-frame clones only, with some absent. This sample has some 1 million clones, with roughly 80% found just once. The sequence derives from a man younger than 30 in good health. The sample was memory CD4+ T cells sorted from blood. As for subset: CD45RA-negative fraction. This sequence joins TRBV6-1 and TRBJ1-1; D uncertain. CDR3 sequence: CASTRDLAGNTEAFF. CDR3 nucleotide sequence: TGTGCCAGCACCCGCGATCTCGCAGGGAACACTGAAGCTTTCTTT.